Below, 19 T cell receptor beta chains from the same sample are listed, as sequenced in a study of blood T cell repertoires in COVID-19. Using immunoSEQ multiplex PCR, the repertoire was profiled, and TCRdb retains in-frame clones only, with some absent. The repertoire includes fewer than 200,000 clones, about 87% of them detected once, and approximately 13% sits in the top ten. Sequencing was done on a sample of peripheral blood. The source of these receptors is a woman in her seventies with COVID-19, enrolled during active disease.

The chain employs TRBV11-1 and TRBJ2-1, with D possibly being TRBD2 (5 bases). CDR1 is SGHAT, CDR2 FQDESV, per germline (reference sequence). The CDR3 contains 16 residues. Trimming cost V 0 bases and J 4 bases, with 13 bases left between them. CDR3 amino acids: CASSLAGLARYNEQFF. The CDR3 coding sequence is TGTGCCAGCAGCTTAGCTGGGCTAGCCCGATACAATGAGCAGTTCTTC.

The gene calls are TRBV29-1 and TRBJ1-2; TRBD1 matches 8 bases. The ends lost 1 base at V and 8 bases at J; junction bases unmatched: 9. Germline V gene lookup returns CDR1 SQVTM and CDR2 ANQGSEA. The CDR3 sequence is 14 residues long. The chain's CDR3 is CSVEGQGNVEGYTF. The CDR3 coding sequence is TGCAGCGTTGAAGGACAGGGGAACGTCGAGGGCTACACCTTC.

In this sample, this clone turned up a few times. The chain joins TRBV5-1 to TRBJ2-1, with 7 bases that match TRBD2. Trimming at V came to 0 bases and at J to 0 bases, leaving 0 bases not matched to a gene. This CDR3 has 15 residues. Per the germline V gene, CDR1 is SGHRS and CDR2 is YFSETQ. The CDR3 nucleotides are TGCGCCAGCAGCTTGGGGGACTACTCCTACAATGAGCAGTTCTTC. Translated, it gives CASSLGDYSYNEQFF.

V is TRBV7-9 and J is TRBJ1-1; possible D gene TRBD1, 6 bases. The CDR3 consists of 13 residues. The V gene's germline CDR1 is SEHNR and CDR2 FQNEAQ (reference sequence). The V end was cut by 6 bases, the J end by 1 base, with 9 bases between. The DNA for the CDR3 is TGTGCCAGCAGACAGGGAGCGAACACTGAAGCTTTCTTT. Protein product: CASRQGANTEAFF.

This chain joins TRBV16 and TRBJ1-3; D is uncertain. The CDR3 extends over 20 amino acids. Deletions cut 3 bases from V and 0 bases from J, with 24 bases between. Germline assignment: CDR1 KGHSY and CDR2 FQNENV. CDR3 sequence (DNA): TGTGCCAGCAGCCACGGCTCAAACCGGCGGCTCCAACTCTCTGGAAACACCATATATTTT. Protein sequence: CASSHGSNRRLQLSGNTIYF.

Only a few counts were recorded for this clone. This rearrangement joins TRBV6-4 to TRBJ1-5, with D hard to call. Trimming took off 1 base at V and 7 bases at J, with 8 bases between the two ends. The CDR3 is 13 residues long. Germline V gene sequence: CDR1 MRHNA, CDR2 SNTAGT. The CDR3: CASSDFSGQPQHF. In DNA, the CDR3 is TGTGCCAGCAGTGACTTCTCTGGCCAGCCCCAGCATTTT.

This clone was seen a few times. V and J are TRBV6-6 and TRBJ1-5; D remains unclear. The CDR3 has 17 amino acids. Trimming cost V 5 bases and J 0 bases, with 17 bases left between them. CDR1 is MNHNY and CDR2 is SVGAGI in the germline V gene (reference sequence). CDR3 sequence reads: CASSPLRQRGSNQPQHF. In nucleotides, the CDR3 is TGTGCCAGCAGTCCCCTCCGCCAACGGGGTAGCAATCAGCCCCAGCATTTT.

V and J are TRBV19 and TRBJ2-2; D may be TRBD2 (6 bases). The germline V and J ends were trimmed by 2 bases and 0 bases, with 13 bases remaining between them. From germline, CDR1 is LNHDA and CDR2 SQIVND (reference sequence). The CDR3 totals 17 residues. The CDR3 protein is CASSIMDGSANTGELFF. The CDR3 nucleotides read TGTGCCAGTAGTATAATGGACGGGAGCGCGAACACCGGGGAGCTGTTTTTT. Supplemented by reference TRBV19 and TRBJ2-2, the full variable domain reads DGGITQSPKYLFRKEGQNVTLSCEQNLNHDAMYWYRQDPGQGLRLIYYSQIVNDFQKGDIAEGYSVSREKKESFPLTVTSAQKNPTAFYLCASSIMDGSANTGELFFGEGSRLTVL.

Worth noting for this clone: The same CDR3 arises from other DNA sequences in this sample as well. V gene TRBV28 combines with J gene TRBJ1-6; TRBD1 matches 9 bases. With V trimmed by 9 bases and J by 8 bases, 11 bases remained unmatched. CDR1 and CDR2 (germline): MDHEN, SYDVKM. The CDR3 runs 15 residues. CDR3: CASSPGDRVHSPLHF. The CDR3 DNA sequence: TGTGCCAGTAGTCCGGGGGACAGGGTACATTCACCCCTCCACTTT.

The CDR3 is CASSKDRQHRNYGYTF. In nucleotides, the CDR3 is TGTGCCAGCAGCAAGGACAGGCAACACCGCAACTATGGCTACACCTTC. The chain is built from TRBV21-1 and TRBJ1-2; TRBD1 is the table's D call and was not checked against the DNA. TRBV21-1 is a pseudogene. The CDR3 has 16 amino acids.

V gene TRBV5-6 combines with J gene TRBJ2-3; 16 nucleotides agree with TRBD2. The CDR3 extends over 18 amino acids. The V segment lost 0 bases and the J segment 4 bases; nucleotides outside the gene matches: 5. Germline V gene data show CDR1 as SGHDT and CDR2 as YYEEEE. CDR3: CASSLAGLAGGYADTQYF. The CDR3 nucleotides are TGTGCCAGCAGCTTGGCGGGACTAGCGGGAGGGTACGCAGATACGCAGTATTTT.

In its sample, this clone was seen a few times. The chain carries TRBV6-5 and TRBJ2-7, with D unresolved. With 5 bases removed from V and 5 bases from J, the gap between germline ends came to 16 bases. The CDR3 consists of 14 residues. CDR1 and CDR2 (germline): MNHEY, SVGAGI. The CDR3 is CASSRNPPADEQYF. The CDR3 DNA is TGTGCCAGCAGTCGAAATCCACCGGCGGACGAGCAGTACTTC.

The chain has TRBV28 and TRBJ1-2; 9 bases align to TRBD1. V shed 6 bases, J shed 2 bases, and the junction held 4 bases outside the gene matches. CDR1 MDHEN and CDR2 SYDVKM come from the germline V gene. The CDR3 runs 14 residues. CDR3 protein: CASRGTGRNYGYTF. The CDR3 DNA reads TGTGCCAGCAGAGGGACAGGGAGGAACTATGGCTACACCTTC.

The chain combines TRBV28 with TRBJ1-1; no clear D. V was shortened by 5 bases and J by 7 bases, with 11 bases between the two germline ends. CDR1 is MDHEN and CDR2 is SYDVKM in the germline V gene. The CDR3 runs to 12 residues. The CDR3 DNA sequence: TGTGCCAGCAGTGTTACGGGTGATGAAGCTTTCTTT. It specifies CASSVTGDEAFF.

The chain uses TRBV30 and TRBJ2-2; D is possibly TRBD2 (5 bases). Per the germline V gene, CDR1 is GTSNPN and CDR2 is SVGIG (reference sequence). Trimming left V 3 bases short and J 7 bases short, with 12 bases between. CDR3 length: 13 amino acids. Here the CDR3 DNA reads TGTGCCTGGAGGGAATCTAGCATCGGGGAGCTGTTTTTT. Translation gives CAWRESSIGELFF.

This chain connects TRBV9 to TRBJ1-1; D possibly corresponds to TRBD1 (6 bases). The CDR3 sequence is 14 residues long. The V and J ends lost 2 bases and 3 bases respectively, with 11 bases between them. Germline loops: CDR1 SGDLS, CDR2 YYNGEE. CDR3 nucleotides: TGTGCCAGCAGCGTCAGGGGCTGGGACACTGAAGCTTTCTTT. This codes for CASSVRGWDTEAFF.

The chain joins TRBV5-1 to TRBJ1-4; D is unclear. V lost 0 bases, J lost 8 bases, and 17 bases lay in between. In germline, CDR1 is SGHRS, CDR2 YFSETQ. The CDR3 is 16 residues long. CDR3 protein: CASSLVMSGMREKLFF. CDR3 coding DNA: TGCGCCAGCAGCTTGGTAATGTCCGGAATGCGGGAAAAACTGTTTTTT.

The chain couples TRBV7-2 to TRBJ1-5; 8 nucleotides align to TRBD1. CDR3 length: 17 residues. V trimming: 4 bases; J trimming: 1 base; junction bases outside the gene matches: 9. Germline CDR1 is SGHTA and CDR2 is FQGNSA. CDR3: CASSSWTGRWSNQPQHF. The DNA of the CDR3 is TGTGCCAGCAGCTCCTGGACAGGGCGTTGGAGCAATCAGCCCCAGCATTTT.

V gene TRBV10-3 combines with J gene TRBJ1-2; possible D gene TRBD1, 6 bases. The CDR3 is 16 residues long. V was trimmed by 2 bases and J by 3 bases, leaving 16 bases between them. Germline-derived CDR1 and CDR2 are ENHRY and SYGVKD. CDR3 residues: CAISERQVKRDYGYTF. The DNA of the CDR3 is TGTGCCATCAGTGAGAGACAGGTTAAGCGTGACTATGGCTACACCTTC.